Included here is one T cell receptor beta chain sequence, with context. As yet, its antigen is unknown. This sample was taken from a study of identical twins. TCRdb ran MiXCR on the 5' RACE reads and lists one entry per CDR3 protein. Of approximately 600,000 distinct CDR3 sequences listed, 9.6% are singletons. Broader study findings: Insertion counts were lower in abundant cord blood beta clonotypes, a trend that memory repertoires did not show.

Germline assignment: CDR1 GTSNPN and CDR2 SVGIG (reference sequence). The CDR3 loop spans 12 amino acids. V lost 0 bases and J lost 6, with 9 bases in between. These data are also associated with another study on yellow fever vaccine responses in identical twins.

The specimen sequenced was PBMCs. The chain links TRBV30 to TRBJ2-7; D tentatively reads TRBD1 or TRBD2 (5 bases each). This sequence originates from a woman in her late teens or twenties in good health. CDR3 residues: CAWSVWGSEQYF. Written as DNA, the CDR3 is TGTGCCTGGAGTGTATGGGGGTCCGAGCAGTACTTC.